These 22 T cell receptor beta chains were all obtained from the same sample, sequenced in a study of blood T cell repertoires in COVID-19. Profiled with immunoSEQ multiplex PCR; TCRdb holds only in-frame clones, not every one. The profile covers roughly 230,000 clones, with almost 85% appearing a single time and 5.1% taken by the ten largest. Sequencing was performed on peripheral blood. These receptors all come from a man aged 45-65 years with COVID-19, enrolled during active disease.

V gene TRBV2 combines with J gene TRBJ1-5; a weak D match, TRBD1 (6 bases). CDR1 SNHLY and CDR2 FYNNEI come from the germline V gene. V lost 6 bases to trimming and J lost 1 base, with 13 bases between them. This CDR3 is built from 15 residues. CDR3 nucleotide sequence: TGTGCCAGCAGCTGGGCTAGGGGGAGCAATCAGCCCCAGCATTTT. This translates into CASSWARGSNQPQHF.

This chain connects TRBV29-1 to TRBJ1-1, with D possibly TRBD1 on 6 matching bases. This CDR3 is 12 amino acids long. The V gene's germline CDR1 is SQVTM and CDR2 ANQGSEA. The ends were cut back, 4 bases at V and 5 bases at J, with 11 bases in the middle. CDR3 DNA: TGCAGCGTTGCCCCTACAGGGACTGAAGCTTTCTTT. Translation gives CSVAPTGTEAFF.

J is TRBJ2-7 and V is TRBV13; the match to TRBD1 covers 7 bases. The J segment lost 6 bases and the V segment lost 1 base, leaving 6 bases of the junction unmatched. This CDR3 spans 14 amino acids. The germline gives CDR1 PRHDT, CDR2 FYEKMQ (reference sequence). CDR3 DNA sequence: TGTGCCAGCAGCTTAGACAGGGGCTTCGGCGAGCAGTACTTC. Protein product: CASSLDRGFGEQYF.

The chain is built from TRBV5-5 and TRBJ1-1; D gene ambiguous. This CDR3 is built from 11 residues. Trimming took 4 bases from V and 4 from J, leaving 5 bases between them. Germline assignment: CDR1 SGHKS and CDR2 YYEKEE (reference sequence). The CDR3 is CASSPGTEAFF. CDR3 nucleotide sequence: TGTGCCAGCAGCCCGGGCACTGAAGCTTTCTTT.

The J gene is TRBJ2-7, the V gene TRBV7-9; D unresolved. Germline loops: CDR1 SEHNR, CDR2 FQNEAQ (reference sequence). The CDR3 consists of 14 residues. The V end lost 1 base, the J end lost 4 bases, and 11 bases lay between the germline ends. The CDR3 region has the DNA TGTGCCAGCAGCTTAGGCCCCGGTTTATACGAGCAGTACTTC. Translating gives CASSLGPGLYEQYF. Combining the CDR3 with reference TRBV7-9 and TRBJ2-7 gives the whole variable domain DTGVSQNPRHKITKRGQNVTFRCDPISEHNRLYWYRQTLGQGPEFLTYFQNEAQLEKSRLLSDRFSAERPKGSFSTLEIQRTEQGDSAMYLCASSLGPGLYEQYFGPGTRLTVT.

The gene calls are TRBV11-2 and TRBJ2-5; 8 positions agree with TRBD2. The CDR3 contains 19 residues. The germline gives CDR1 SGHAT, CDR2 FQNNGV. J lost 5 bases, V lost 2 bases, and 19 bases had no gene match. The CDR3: CASSLWVGLSGLAPETQYF. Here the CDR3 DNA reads TGTGCCAGCAGCTTATGGGTGGGATTATCCGGACTAGCCCCCGAGACCCAGTACTTC.

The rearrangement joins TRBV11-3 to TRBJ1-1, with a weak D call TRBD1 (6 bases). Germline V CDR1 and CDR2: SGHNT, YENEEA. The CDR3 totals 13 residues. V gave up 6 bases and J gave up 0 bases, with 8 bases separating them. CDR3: CASSTGLNTEAFF. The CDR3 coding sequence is TGTGCCAGCAGTACAGGGTTGAACACTGAAGCTTTCTTT.

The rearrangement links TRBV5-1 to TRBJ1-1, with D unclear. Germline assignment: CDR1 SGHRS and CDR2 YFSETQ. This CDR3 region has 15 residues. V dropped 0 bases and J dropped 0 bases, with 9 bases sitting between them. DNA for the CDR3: TGCGCCAGCAGCTTGGAGGACTGGTTGAACACTGAAGCTTTCTTT. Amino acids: CASSLEDWLNTEAFF.

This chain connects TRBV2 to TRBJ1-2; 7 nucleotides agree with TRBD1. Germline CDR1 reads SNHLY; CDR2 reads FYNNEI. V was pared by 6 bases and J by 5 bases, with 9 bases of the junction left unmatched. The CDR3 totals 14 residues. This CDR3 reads CASRDRDRVYGYTF. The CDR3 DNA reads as TGTGCCAGCAGGGACCGAGACAGGGTTTATGGCTACACCTTC.

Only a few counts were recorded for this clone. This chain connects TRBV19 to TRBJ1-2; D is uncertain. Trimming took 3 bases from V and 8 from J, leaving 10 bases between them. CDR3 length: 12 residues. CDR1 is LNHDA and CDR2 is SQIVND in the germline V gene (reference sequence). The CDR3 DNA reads TGTGCCAGTAGTATCGGAAGGAGCGGCTACACCTTC. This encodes CASSIGRSGYTF.

Here the CDR3 DNA reads TGTGCCAGCAGCCCCACAGGGGGCTCTGGAAACACCATATATTTT. Translation: CASSPTGGSGNTIYF. The genes are TRBV7-3 and TRBJ1-3; TRBD1 matches at 8 bases. Unmatched junction bases numbered 3, after V lost 5 bases and J lost 0 bases. Germline lookup yields CDR1 SGHTA and CDR2 FQGTGA. The CDR3 has 15 residues.

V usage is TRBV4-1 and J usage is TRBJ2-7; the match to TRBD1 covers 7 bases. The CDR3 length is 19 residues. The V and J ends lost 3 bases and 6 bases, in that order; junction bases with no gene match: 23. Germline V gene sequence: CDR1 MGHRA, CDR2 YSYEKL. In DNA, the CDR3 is TGCGCCAGCAGCCACCGCCTGAGGGGGCCCCGGTCGCCTACGAGCGAGCAGTACTTC. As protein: CASSHRLRGPRSPTSEQYF.

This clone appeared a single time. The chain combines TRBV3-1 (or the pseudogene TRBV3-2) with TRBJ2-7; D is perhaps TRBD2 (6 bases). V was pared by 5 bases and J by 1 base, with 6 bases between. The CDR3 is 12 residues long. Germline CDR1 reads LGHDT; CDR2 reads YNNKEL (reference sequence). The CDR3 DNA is TGTGCCAGCAGCGGGGGGTCCTACGAGCAGTACTTC. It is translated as CASSGGSYEQYF.

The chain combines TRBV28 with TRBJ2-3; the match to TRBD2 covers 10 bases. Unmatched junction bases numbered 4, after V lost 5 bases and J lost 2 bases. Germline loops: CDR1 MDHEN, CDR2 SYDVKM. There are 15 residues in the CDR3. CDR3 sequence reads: CASSIGLAVTDTQYF. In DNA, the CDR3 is TGTGCCAGCAGTATCGGACTAGCGGTCACAGATACGCAGTATTTT.

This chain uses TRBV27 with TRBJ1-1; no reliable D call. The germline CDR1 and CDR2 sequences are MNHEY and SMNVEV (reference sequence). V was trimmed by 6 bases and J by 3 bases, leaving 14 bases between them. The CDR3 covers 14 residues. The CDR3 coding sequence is TGTGCCAGCAGCTTACGACGGAGGGACACTGAAGCTTTCTTT. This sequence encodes CASSLRRRDTEAFF.

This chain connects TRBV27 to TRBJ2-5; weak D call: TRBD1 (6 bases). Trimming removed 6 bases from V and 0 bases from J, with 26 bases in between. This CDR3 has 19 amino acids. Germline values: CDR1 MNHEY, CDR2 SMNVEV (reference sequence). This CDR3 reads CASSPGQLLINRDQETQYF. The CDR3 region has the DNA TGTGCCAGCAGCCCGGGACAATTGCTTATCAACCGAGACCAAGAGACCCAGTACTTC.

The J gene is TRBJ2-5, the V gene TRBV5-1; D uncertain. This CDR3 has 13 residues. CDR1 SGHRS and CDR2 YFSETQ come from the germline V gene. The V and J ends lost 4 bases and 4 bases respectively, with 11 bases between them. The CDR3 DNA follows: TGCGCCAGCAGCGGTAGACAAGGAGAGACCCAGTACTTC. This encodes CASSGRQGETQYF.

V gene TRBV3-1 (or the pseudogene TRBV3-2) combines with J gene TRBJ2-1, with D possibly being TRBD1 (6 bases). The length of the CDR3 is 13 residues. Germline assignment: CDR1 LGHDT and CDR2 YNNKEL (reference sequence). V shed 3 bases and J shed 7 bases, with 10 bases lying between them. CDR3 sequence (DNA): TGTGCCAGCAGCCAGTACAGGGCTAATGAGCAGTTCTTC. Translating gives CASSQYRANEQFF.

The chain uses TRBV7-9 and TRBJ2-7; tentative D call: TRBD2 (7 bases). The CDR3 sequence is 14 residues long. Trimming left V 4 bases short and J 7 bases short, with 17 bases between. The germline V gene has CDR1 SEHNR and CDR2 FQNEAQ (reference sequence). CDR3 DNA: TGTGCCAGCAGCTCATTGGCGGGGGCGCGGGAGCAGTACTTC. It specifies CASSSLAGAREQYF.

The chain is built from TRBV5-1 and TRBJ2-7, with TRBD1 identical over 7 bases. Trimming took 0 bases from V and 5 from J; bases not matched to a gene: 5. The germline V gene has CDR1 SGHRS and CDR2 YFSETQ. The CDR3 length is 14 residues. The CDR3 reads CASSLGQGRNEQYF. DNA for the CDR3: TGCGCCAGCAGCTTGGGACAGGGCCGTAACGAGCAGTACTTC.

The CDR3 coding sequence is TGTGCCAGCAGCCAAGCAGTGGGGCCGACCTACGAGCAGTACTTC. Translating it yields CASSQAVGPTYEQYF. V and J are TRBV3-1 (or the pseudogene TRBV3-2) and TRBJ2-7, with D possibly matching TRBD1 (5 bases). The CDR3 has 15 amino acids. With 1 base removed from V and 2 bases from J, the gap between germline ends came to 12 bases. Germline V lookup: CDR1 LGHDT, CDR2 YNNKEL (reference sequence).

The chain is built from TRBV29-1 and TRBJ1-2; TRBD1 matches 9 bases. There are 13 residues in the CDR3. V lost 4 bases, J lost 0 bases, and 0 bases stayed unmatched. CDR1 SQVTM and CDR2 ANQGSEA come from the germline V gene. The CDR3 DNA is TGCAGCGTTGGGACAGGGGCTAACTATGGCTACACCTTC. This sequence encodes CSVGTGANYGYTF. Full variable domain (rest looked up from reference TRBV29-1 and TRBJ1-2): SAVISQKPSRDICQRGTSLTIQCQVDSQVTMMFWYRQQPGQSLTLIATANQGSEATYESGFVIDKFPISRPNLTFSTLTVSNMSPEDSSIYLCSVGTGANYGYTFGSGTRLTVV.